Following are 32 T cell receptor beta chains from one sample sequenced in a study of cytomegalovirus exposure and HLA in healthy donors. This PCR relied on a set of 60 Vbeta primers and 13 Jbeta primers. Only in-frame clones appear in the TCRdb table, and some are missing; sequencing was by immunoSEQ multiplex PCR. The table has about 160,000 clones, about four fifths seen once. Sequencing was done on a sample of PBMCs. The receptors were sampled from a male donor in good health and CMV-seronegative.

The chain is built from TRBV5-6 and TRBJ1-2; tentative D call: TRBD1 (6 bases). The V gene lost 3 bases and the J gene lost 4 bases, with 16 bases spanning the gap. Germline CDR1 SGHDT, CDR2 YYEEEE. CDR3 length: 15 residues. CDR3 sequence reads: CASSSTGSDFYGYTF. The CDR3 nucleotides read TGTGCCAGCAGCTCCACAGGGTCCGATTTCTATGGCTACACCTTC.

CDR3 amino acids: CACSSSYNSPLHF. The DNA of the CDR3 is TGTGCCTGTAGCAGCTCCTATAATTCACCCCTCCACTTT. The V gene is TRBV30, the J gene TRBJ1-6; D unclear. V was trimmed by 6 bases and J by 0 bases, leaving 6 bases between them. Germline CDR1 GTSNPN, CDR2 SVGIG (reference sequence). CDR3 length equals 13 residues.

J is TRBJ2-3 and V is TRBV10-3, with TRBD2 matching over 10 bases. Trimming removed 2 bases from V and 3 bases from J; junction bases left unmatched: 2. Germline values: CDR1 ENHRY, CDR2 SYGVKD. CDR3 length: 15 residues. CDR3 region: CAISEGLAETDTQYF. The DNA of the CDR3 is TGTGCCATCAGTGAGGGACTAGCGGAAACAGATACGCAGTATTTT.

The chain has TRBV10-3 and TRBJ2-3; D is undetermined. The germline CDR1 and CDR2 sequences are ENHRY and SYGVKD. The CDR3 totals 14 residues. Trimming took 3 bases from V and 4 from J, leaving 11 bases between them. CDR3 protein: CAISDIAHADTQYF. In DNA form, the CDR3 reads TGTGCCATCAGTGACATAGCCCACGCAGATACGCAGTATTTT.

This clone occurred once. The chain recombines TRBV28 with TRBJ1-4; 8 nucleotides align to TRBD1. This CDR3 contains 15 residues. J was trimmed by 3 bases and V by 4 bases; bases with no gene match: 4. CDR1 is MDHEN and CDR2 is SYDVKM in the germline V gene. CDR3 coding DNA: TGTGCCAGCAGTTGGCCGGGACAGGCTAATGAAAAACTGTTTTTT. This gives the protein CASSWPGQANEKLFF.

The chain couples TRBV18 to TRBJ2-3, with D perhaps TRBD2 (5 bases). V lost 3 bases and J 0 bases, leaving 13 bases between the germline ends. Germline CDR1 reads KGHSH; CDR2 reads LQKENI. This CDR3 is built from 16 residues. The CDR3 DNA reads as TGTGCCAGCTCACCCCACCCCCCGGGAAGCACAGATACGCAGTATTTT. It codes for CASSPHPPGSTDTQYF.

Only one count was recorded for this clone. The chain joins TRBV19 to TRBJ1-5, with D hard to call. Germline-derived CDR1 and CDR2 are LNHDA and SQIVND (reference sequence). The CDR3 covers 14 residues. Trimming took 5 bases from V and 0 from J, leaving 8 bases between them. The CDR3 protein is CASSLGPSNQPQHF. CDR3 nucleotide sequence: TGTGCCAGTAGTTTGGGCCCTAGCAATCAGCCCCAGCATTTT.

This sequence joins TRBV4-3 and TRBJ1-1; D perhaps matches TRBD1 (5 bases). Germline CDR1 reads LGHNA; CDR2 reads YSLEER. Trimming pared 0 bases from V and 4 bases from J, leaving 15 bases between. The CDR3 extends over 16 amino acids. CDR3 nucleotide sequence: TGCGCCAGCAGCCAAGAAAGGTCCAGGGATGGCACTGAAGCTTTCTTT. It encodes CASSQERSRDGTEAFF.

This chain links TRBV27 with TRBJ2-7; D remains ambiguous. Germline V lookup: CDR1 MNHEY, CDR2 SMNVEV (reference sequence). The ends were cut back, 8 bases at V and 3 bases at J, with 5 bases in the middle. The CDR3 is 10 amino acids. CDR3 amino acids: CASGNYEQYF. The CDR3 DNA reads TGTGCCAGCGGCAACTACGAGCAGTACTTC.

The V call is TRBV18, the J call TRBJ2-7; TRBD2 matches 7 bases. This CDR3 contains 15 residues. V was clipped by 6 bases and J by 2 bases; unmatched bases: 10. Germline V gene data show CDR1 as KGHSH and CDR2 as LQKENI. The CDR3: CASSQIREATYEQYF. CDR3 DNA sequence: TGTGCCAGCTCGCAAATCCGGGAGGCTACCTACGAGCAGTACTTC. The full variable domain, completed using reference TRBV18 and TRBJ2-7, is NAGVMQNPRHLVRRRGQEARLRCSPMKGHSHVYWYRQLPEEGLKFMVYLQKENIIDESGMPKERFSAEFPKEGPSILRIQQVVRGDSAAYFCASSQIREATYEQYFGPGTRLTVT.

The V and J genes are TRBV27 and TRBJ1-2, with a tentative D call TRBD1 (5 bases). Germline V gene data show CDR1 as MNHEY and CDR2 as SMNVEV (reference sequence). The CDR3 contains 18 residues. V lost 0 bases, J lost 0 bases, and 17 bases lay in between. The CDR3 DNA follows: TGTGCCAGCAGTTTATCGGGGGGAGCAGGCCCCCCTAACTATGGCTACACCTTC. Residues: CASSLSGGAGPPNYGYTF.

The chain has TRBV2 and TRBJ1-2, with 7 bases identical to TRBD1. From germline, CDR1 is SNHLY and CDR2 FYNNEI. With V trimmed by 3 bases and J by 8 bases, 6 bases remained unmatched. There are 13 residues in the CDR3. CDR3 loop: CASSDSGTVGYTF. CDR3 in DNA: TGTGCCAGCAGTGATTCCGGGACAGTAGGCTACACCTTC. Looking up the rest from reference TRBV2 and TRBJ1-2 gives the full variable domain: EPEVTQTPSHQVTQMGQEVILRCVPISNHLYFYWYRQILGQKVEFLVSFYNNEISEKSEIFDDQFSVERPDGSNFTLKIRSTKLEDSAMYFCASSDSGTVGYTFGSGTRLTVV.

V is TRBV19 and J is TRBJ2-3; D not resolved. V dropped 2 bases and J dropped 0 bases, with 12 bases sitting between them. The CDR3 sequence is 16 residues long. Germline values: CDR1 LNHDA, CDR2 SQIVND (reference sequence). The CDR3: CASSISTVPSTDTQYF. CDR3 DNA: TGTGCCAGTAGTATATCAACAGTGCCTAGCACAGATACGCAGTATTTT.

V is TRBV6-5 and J is TRBJ2-7; no firm D call. V lost 0 bases and J 1 base, leaving 10 bases between the germline ends. The germline V gene encodes CDR1 MNHEY and CDR2 SVGAGI. The CDR3 runs 15 residues. The CDR3 loop is CASSYSKLTSYEQYF. The CDR3 region has the DNA TGTGCCAGCAGTTACTCGAAGCTTACTTCCTACGAGCAGTACTTC.

This rearrangement joins TRBV27 to TRBJ2-7; TRBD1 aligns across 8 bases. Germline V lookup: CDR1 MNHEY, CDR2 SMNVEV (reference sequence). Trimming cost V 3 bases and J 3 bases; bases outside gene matches: 7. The CDR3 runs to 15 residues. The CDR3 protein is CASSLKQGVGYEQYF. The CDR3 DNA follows: TGTGCCAGCAGTTTGAAACAGGGGGTAGGCTACGAGCAGTACTTC.

V usage is TRBV28 and J usage is TRBJ2-7; D may be TRBD2 (5 bases). Germline lookup yields CDR1 MDHEN and CDR2 SYDVKM. V was trimmed by 2 bases and J by 3 bases, leaving 14 bases between them. The CDR3 has 15 amino acids. CDR3 amino acids: CASSLTRLGIYEQYF. In DNA, the CDR3 is TGTGCCAGCAGTTTAACTAGGCTGGGGATCTACGAGCAGTACTTC.

CDR3 sequence reads: CASSLSGSLQETQYF. Here the CDR3 DNA reads TGTGCCAGCAGTTTATCCGGGTCCCTCCAAGAGACCCAGTACTTC. The J gene is TRBJ2-5, the V gene TRBV27, with D unresolved. The germline V and J ends were trimmed by 0 bases and 1 base, with 9 bases remaining between them. The V gene's germline CDR1 is MNHEY and CDR2 SMNVEV (reference sequence). This CDR3 is built from 15 residues.

V is TRBV5-1 and J is TRBJ2-3; TRBD1 aligns across 8 bases. With 1 base clipped from V and 4 bases from J, the junction kept 8 bases outside the gene matches. Germline CDR1 SGHRS, CDR2 YFSETQ. CDR3 length: 16 amino acids. The CDR3: CASSLLGQVGADTQYF. The DNA for the CDR3 is TGCGCCAGCAGCTTGCTGGGACAGGTTGGTGCAGATACGCAGTATTTT.

The chain couples TRBV12-5 to TRBJ1-2, with TRBD1 as a possible D gene (5 bases). This CDR3 has 16 residues. V lost 4 bases to trimming and J lost 3 bases, with 18 bases between them. Germline V gene sequence: CDR1 LGHNT, CDR2 FRNRAP. CDR3 loop: CASGSSGRVGDYGYTF. The CDR3 coding sequence is TGTGCTAGTGGTTCCTCTGGCAGGGTGGGCGACTATGGCTACACCTTC.

This clone was counted a few times. V and J are TRBV19 and TRBJ2-3; 13 bases line up with TRBD2. Germline trimming cut 7 bases from V and 4 bases from J; bases unmatched to any gene: 5. The CDR3 totals 15 residues. Germline assignment: CDR1 LNHDA and CDR2 SQIVND (reference sequence). The CDR3 loop is CASIRTSGSADTQYF. The DNA for the CDR3 is TGTGCCAGTATCCGGACTAGCGGGAGTGCAGATACGCAGTATTTT. The full variable domain, its missing parts supplied by reference TRBV19 and TRBJ2-3, is DGGITQSPKYLFRKEGQNVTLSCEQNLNHDAMYWYRQDPGQGLRLIYYSQIVNDFQKGDIAEGYSVSREKKESFPLTVTSAQKNPTAFYLCASIRTSGSADTQYFGPGTRLTVL.

The chain joins TRBV5-4 to TRBJ2-7, with 9 bases identical to TRBD1. J gave up 7 bases and V 4 bases, and 18 bases lay outside the gene matches. This CDR3 has 17 amino acids. Looked up from germline, CDR1 is SGHNT and CDR2 is YYREEE (reference sequence). CDR3 sequence (DNA): TGTGCCAGCAGCGAACCGTACCAACAGGGGGCGAGAGGTGAGCAGTACTTC. Its translation is CASSEPYQQGARGEQYF. The full variable domain, in which reference TRBV5-4 and TRBJ2-7 provide the parts outside the CDR3, is ETGVTQSPTHLIKTRGQQVTLRCSSQSGHNTVSWYQQALGQGPQFIFQYYREEENGRGNFPPRFSGLQFPNYSSELNVNALELDDSALYLCASSEPYQQGARGEQYFGPGTRLTVT.

Regarding this clone: One end of the junction fails to match germline, which may point to a read error. The chain combines TRBV7-7 with TRBJ2-5; 15 bases map to TRBD2. The CDR3 sequence is 16 residues long. Germline V CDR1 and CDR2: SSHAT, FNYEAQ (reference sequence). CDR3 sequence (DNA): TGTGCTAGCAGCCAAGGACTAGCGGGAGGGCTTGAGACCCAGTACTTC. It encodes CASSQGLAGGLETQYF.

The V call is TRBV28, the J call TRBJ1-2; 7 nucleotides match TRBD1. The germline CDR1 and CDR2 sequences are MDHEN and SYDVKM. The length of the CDR3 is 15 residues. V dropped 6 bases and J dropped 0; count of bases not matched to a gene: 7. The CDR3 sequence: CASSVTGSSNYGYTF. CDR3 bases: TGTGCCAGCAGCGTGACAGGGTCTTCTAACTATGGCTACACCTTC.

The chain recombines TRBV5-6 with TRBJ1-4; 7 nucleotides match TRBD1. The CDR3 is 15 residues long. V lost 1 base and J lost 4; bases outside the gene matches: 4. Per germline, CDR1 SGHDT and CDR2 YYEEEE. CDR3 sequence (DNA): TGTGCCAGCAGCTTGCGACAGGGCCTTAATGAAAAACTGTTTTTT. Translation gives CASSLRQGLNEKLFF. Based on the CDR3 plus reference TRBV5-6 and TRBJ1-4, the full variable domain is DAGVTQSPTHLIKTRGQQVTLRCSPKSGHDTVSWYQQALGQGPQFIFQYYEEEERQRGNFPDRFSGHQFPNYSSELNVNALLLGDSALYLCASSLRQGLNEKLFFGSGTQLSVL.

This rearrangement joins TRBV18 to TRBJ2-7, with a possible D match to TRBD1 (5 bases). From germline, CDR1 is KGHSH and CDR2 LQKENI. Trimming took off 2 bases at V and 2 bases at J, with 13 bases between the two ends. The CDR3 has 15 amino acids. The CDR3 loop reads CASSPSAGPTYEQYF. The CDR3 coding sequence is TGTGCCAGCTCACCATCGGCAGGGCCCACCTACGAGCAGTACTTC.

V usage is TRBV30 and J usage is TRBJ1-3; 9 bases align to TRBD1. Germline CDR1 and CDR2: GTSNPN and SVGIG (reference sequence). The CDR3 totals 15 residues. Germline trimming cut 5 bases from V and 2 bases from J; bases unmatched to any gene: 7. This CDR3 is CAWAGQGMAGNTIYF. As DNA, the CDR3 is TGTGCCTGGGCGGGACAGGGTATGGCTGGAAACACCATATATTTT.

This chain uses TRBV4-2 with TRBJ2-3, with D unresolved. The CDR3 has 15 residues. V was cut by 6 bases and J by 0 bases, with 13 bases left in between. Germline V CDR1 and CDR2: LGHNA, YNFKEQ. Written as DNA, the CDR3 is TGTGCCAGCAGGAATACGCACACCAGCACAGATACGCAGTATTTT. It is translated as CASRNTHTSTDTQYF.

This rearrangement joins TRBV28 to TRBJ1-5; 7 nucleotides agree with TRBD1. Germline CDR1 MDHEN, CDR2 SYDVKM. This CDR3 has 14 residues. V lost 6 bases to trimming and J lost 2 bases; unmatched junction nucleotides: 4. Written as DNA, the CDR3 is TGTGCCAGCAGGCCCGGGACAGGCAATCAGCCCCAGCATTTT. Encoded protein: CASRPGTGNQPQHF.

The chain links TRBV6-5 to TRBJ2-2; tentative D call: TRBD1 (6 bases). CDR1 MNHEY and CDR2 SVGAGI come from the germline V gene. CDR3 length equals 15 residues. The ends were cut back, 6 bases at V and 5 bases at J, with 16 bases in the middle. For the CDR3, the DNA is TGTGCCAGCAGCCACGAGGCAGGGGAGACCGGGGAGCTGTTTTTT. Translation: CASSHEAGETGELFF.

The table lists this clone with a few counts. The V and J genes are TRBV7-2 and TRBJ1-1; D possibly corresponds to TRBD1 (6 bases). In germline, CDR1 is SGHTA, CDR2 FQGNSA. With 5 bases removed from V and 7 bases from J, the gap between germline ends came to 26 bases. The CDR3 contains 17 residues. CDR3 residues: CASSPPLGAGARYEAFF. As DNA, the CDR3 is TGTGCCAGCAGCCCACCTCTTGGGGCAGGGGCGCGTTATGAAGCTTTCTTT.

The rearrangement joins TRBV19 to TRBJ1-5; TRBD1 agrees at 8 bases. The J segment lost 5 bases and the V segment lost 8 bases, leaving 8 bases of the junction unmatched. This CDR3 region has 14 residues. Germline lookup yields CDR1 LNHDA and CDR2 SQIVND (reference sequence). The DNA of the CDR3 is TGTGCCAGTGACCCGAGACAGGGGCATCAGCCCCAGCATTTT. Its translation is CASDPRQGHQPQHF. Combining the CDR3 with reference TRBV19 and TRBJ1-5 gives the whole variable domain DGGITQSPKYLFRKEGQNVTLSCEQNLNHDAMYWYRQDPGQGLRLIYYSQIVNDFQKGDIAEGYSVSREKKESFPLTVTSAQKNPTAFYLCASDPRQGHQPQHFGDGTRLSIL.

In the case of this clone: An end of the junction differs from the germline gene, which may be a read error. This chain uses TRBV7-9 with TRBJ2-1, with D tentatively TRBD1 (5 bases). In germline, CDR1 is SEHNR, CDR2 FQNEAQ (reference sequence). The CDR3 has 12 amino acids. DNA of the CDR3: TGTTCCAGCAGCTTAGACAGAAATGAGCAGTTCTTC. Protein sequence: CSSSLDRNEQFF. The variable domain in full, completed from reference TRBV7-9 and TRBJ2-1, reads DTGVSQNPRHKITKRGQNVTFRCDPISEHNRLYWYRQTLGQGPEFLTYFQNEAQLEKSRLLSDRFSAERPKGSFSTLEIQRTEQGDSAMYLCSSSLDRNEQFFGPGTRLTVL.